Listed here are 25 T cell receptor beta chains from one sample, sequenced in a study of type 1 regulatory T cells. Which antigens these TCRs recognize remains unknown. TCRdb redid the calling of the reads with MiXCR, one entry per CDR3 protein. Among just under 65,000 distinct CDR3 sequences listed, roughly half were seen once. The specimen was cultured non-Tr1 T cells, either the whole culture or a sorted T cell fraction (not recorded which). The receptors here all came from a human donor in good health.

The chain has TRBV7-8 and TRBJ2-6; D is unresolved. V lost 1 base and J lost 0, with 13 bases in between. Germline-derived CDR1 and CDR2 are SGHVS and FQNEAQ. This CDR3 is 18 amino acids long. The CDR3 loop reads CASSLEFPSRSGANVLTF. CDR3 nucleotides: TGTGCCAGCAGCTTAGAGTTCCCGAGCCGCTCTGGGGCCAACGTCCTGACTTTC. Using reference TRBV7-8 and TRBJ2-6 for the parts outside the CDR3, the full variable domain is GAGVSQSPRYKVAKRGQDVALRCDPISGHVSLFWYQQALGQGPEFLTYFQNEAQLDKSGLPSDRFFAERPEGSVSTLKIQRTQQEDSAVYLCASSLEFPSRSGANVLTFGAGSRLTVL.

This chain uses TRBV19 with TRBJ2-7; D tentatively reads TRBD1 or TRBD2 (5 bases each). This CDR3 spans 13 amino acids. V dropped 3 bases and J dropped 5 bases, with 11 bases sitting between them. Per the germline V gene, CDR1 is LNHDA and CDR2 is SQIVND (reference sequence). The chain's CDR3 is CASSIGTADEQYF. As DNA, the CDR3 is TGTGCCAGTAGTATCGGGACGGCTGACGAGCAGTACTTC.

The chain couples TRBV5-4 to TRBJ1-4; a possible D gene is TRBD1 (6 bases). The CDR3 loop spans 12 amino acids. The germline V and J ends were trimmed by 7 bases and 5 bases, with 9 bases remaining between them. Germline CDR1 is SGHNT and CDR2 is YYREEE (reference sequence). CDR3 nucleotides: TGTGCCAGCGGGGGGCGGAATGAAAAACTGTTTTTT. Protein sequence: CASGGRNEKLFF.

This clonotype was observed a few times. V usage is TRBV20-1 and J usage is TRBJ2-5; D ambiguous. The V gene lost 6 bases and the J gene lost 1 base, with 9 bases spanning the gap. This CDR3 has 12 residues. Germline CDR1 and CDR2: DFQATT and SNEGSKA (reference sequence). This CDR3 is CSARRTQETQYF. CDR3 in DNA: TGCAGTGCCCGGCGGACCCAAGAGACCCAGTACTTC.

The CDR3 protein is CASSFGSSGSQETQYF. CDR3 coding DNA: TGCGCCAGCAGCTTCGGCTCTAGCGGCAGCCAAGAGACCCAGTACTTC. The chain has TRBV5-1 and TRBJ2-5, with TRBD2 matching 7 bases. Germline CDR1 is SGHRS and CDR2 is YFSETQ. Trimming took 2 bases from V and 1 from J; bases not matched to a gene: 8. CDR3 size: 16 residues.

This sequence joins TRBV5-1 and TRBJ2-2, with TRBD1 matching 9 bases. The length of the CDR3 is 15 residues. V trimming: 0 bases; J trimming: 4 bases; junction bases outside the gene matches: 1. Germline CDR1 SGHRS, CDR2 YFSETQ. Here the CDR3 reads CASSLGQGGTGELFF. CDR3 DNA sequence: TGCGCCAGCAGCTTGGGACAGGGGGGCACCGGGGAGCTGTTTTTT. The full variable domain, with the rest looked up from reference TRBV5-1 and TRBJ2-2, is KAGVTQTPRYLIKTRGQQVTLSCSPISGHRSVSWYQQTPGQGLQFLFEYFSETQRNKGNFPGRFSGRQFSNSRSEMNVSTLELGDSALYLCASSLGQGGTGELFFGEGSRLTVL.

A few counts support this clonotype. CDR3 sequence reads: CASTSWGGTDTQYF. CDR3 DNA sequence: TGCGCCAGCACCTCGTGGGGGGGGACAGATACGCAGTATTTT. This chain uses TRBV5-1 with TRBJ2-3, with 7 nucleotides matching TRBD2. The length of the CDR3 is 14 residues. CDR1 is SGHRS and CDR2 is YFSETQ in the germline V gene. The ends lost 6 bases at V and 3 bases at J; junction bases unmatched: 7.

A note on this clonotype: The junction departs from the called germline gene at one end, perhaps through a read error. The chain uses TRBV5-1 and TRBJ2-2, with a possible D match to TRBD2 (5 bases). The CDR3 sequence is 16 residues long. Germline CDR1 SGHRS, CDR2 YFSETQ. The chain's CDR3 is CANSLVFGGNTGELFF. DNA of the CDR3: TGCGCCAACAGCTTGGTTTTTGGAGGGAACACCGGGGAGCTGTTTTTT.

The chain has TRBV12-3 or TRBV12-4 and TRBJ1-1, with D unclear. The CDR3 loop spans 12 amino acids. Trimming took 9 bases from V and 5 from J, leaving 13 bases between them. The DNA for the CDR3 is TGTGCCAGTAGGATGAGAGGGACTGAAGCTTTCTTT. Translating it yields CASRMRGTEAFF.

The chain couples TRBV12-3 or TRBV12-4 to TRBJ2-2, with 9 bases identical to TRBD1. This CDR3 has 13 amino acids. The chain's CDR3 is CATGGTDTGELFF. For the CDR3, the DNA is TGTGCAACAGGGGGCACAGACACCGGGGAGCTGTTTTTT.

This chain uses TRBV5-1 with TRBJ2-6; 8 bases match TRBD1. This CDR3 spans 21 amino acids. CDR1 SGHRS and CDR2 YFSETQ come from the germline V gene. V lost 4 bases, J lost 0 bases, and 18 bases stayed unmatched. The CDR3 protein is CASSPVRTGPLSSSGANVLTF. The CDR3 coding sequence is TGCGCCAGCAGCCCGGTACGGACAGGGCCCCTCTCAAGCTCTGGGGCCAACGTCCTGACTTTC. Full variable domain (outside the CDR3, taken from reference TRBV5-1 and TRBJ2-6): KAGVTQTPRYLIKTRGQQVTLSCSPISGHRSVSWYQQTPGQGLQFLFEYFSETQRNKGNFPGRFSGRQFSNSRSEMNVSTLELGDSALYLCASSPVRTGPLSSSGANVLTFGAGSRLTVL.

The chain links TRBV20-1 to TRBJ1-3; the D is unclear. The germline V gene encodes CDR1 DFQATT and CDR2 SNEGSKA (reference sequence). The ends were cut back, 2 bases at V and 4 bases at J, with 6 bases in the middle. CDR3 size: 12 residues. The CDR3: CSARLTGNTIYF. In DNA, the CDR3 is TGCAGTGCTAGACTGACGGGAAACACCATATATTTT.

This chain uses TRBV5-1 with TRBJ2-3; D may be TRBD1 or TRBD2 (6 bases each). CDR3 length: 15 amino acids. In germline, CDR1 is SGHRS, CDR2 YFSETQ. V lost 0 bases and J lost 1, with 9 bases in between. The CDR3 sequence: CASSLVGGRTDTQYF. The CDR3 DNA follows: TGCGCCAGCAGCTTGGTCGGGGGCCGCACAGATACGCAGTATTTT.

This chain links TRBV7-9 with TRBJ2-3, with 9 bases that match TRBD2. J lost 0 bases, V lost 2 bases, and 9 bases had no gene match. Germline assignment: CDR1 SEHNR and CDR2 FQNEAQ (reference sequence). The CDR3 contains 18 residues. The CDR3 is CASSLRLGGGASTDTQYF. The DNA for the CDR3 is TGTGCCAGCAGCTTAAGATTGGGCGGGGGGGCTAGCACAGATACGCAGTATTTT.

Worth noting for this clonotype: A much larger clone differs from this one at a single base, so this may be a read error. The conserved phenylalanine or tryptophan is not found at the CDR3 terminus, so this likely reflects a read error. The chain has TRBV20-1 and TRBJ2-7; 9 nucleotides line up with TRBD1. The V gene end was trimmed by 1 base and the J gene end by 6 bases; junction bases not matched to a gene: 4. The CDR3 extends over 13 amino acids. Germline CDR1 is DFQATT and CDR2 is SNEGSKA (reference sequence). DNA of the CDR3: TGCAGTGCTAGAGGTGGGACAGGGAGCGAGCAGTACATC. Its translation is CSARGGTGSEQYI.

The rearrangement uses TRBV2 and TRBJ2-5, with 8 positions matching TRBD1. The ends lost 6 bases at V and 2 bases at J; junction bases unmatched: 8. Germline-derived CDR1 and CDR2 are SNHLY and FYNNEI. This CDR3 spans 15 amino acids. The CDR3: CASRARTGFQETQYF. For the CDR3, the DNA is TGTGCCAGCAGAGCCAGGACAGGGTTTCAAGAGACCCAGTACTTC.

V usage is TRBV29-1 and J usage is TRBJ2-7; 8 bases match TRBD1. Germline V gene data show CDR1 as SQVTM and CDR2 as ANQGSEA. This CDR3 is 12 amino acids long. After removal of 6 bases from V and 7 bases from J, the junction contained 8 bases not matched to a gene. CDR3 region: CSVWTGKGEQYF. CDR3 coding DNA: TGCAGCGTGTGGACAGGGAAAGGTGAGCAGTACTTC.

The J gene is TRBJ1-1, the V gene TRBV7-2; possibly TRBD1 for D (6 bases). CDR3 length equals 13 residues. Per germline, CDR1 SGHTA and CDR2 FQGNSA. Deletions cut 4 bases from V and 1 base from J, with 7 bases between. CDR3 region: CASSSQGNTEAFF. The CDR3 DNA sequence: TGTGCCAGCAGCTCACAGGGGAACACTGAAGCTTTCTTT.

This clonotype was seen a few times. The chain joins TRBV7-2 to TRBJ2-5; D perhaps matches TRBD1 (7 bases). Germline V CDR1 and CDR2: SGHTA, FQGNSA. The length of the CDR3 is 14 residues. Trimming cost V 3 bases and J 4 bases, with 12 bases left between them. CDR3 in DNA: TGTGCCAGCAGCTTTAACCAGGGGGGAGAGACCCAGTACTTC. Translated, it gives CASSFNQGGETQYF.

The chain carries TRBV20-1 and TRBJ2-7, with 7 positions matching TRBD1. This CDR3 is built from 12 residues. CDR1 is DFQATT, CDR2 SNEGSKA, per germline (reference sequence). The V gene end was trimmed by 3 bases and the J gene end by 5 bases; junction bases not matched to a gene: 4. CDR3 nucleotide sequence: TGCAGTGCTAGGACAGGGAACCACGAGCAGTACTTC. This translates into CSARTGNHEQYF.

In its sample, this clonotype was seen many times. CDR3: CASSQVDLTSYNEQFF. CDR3 in DNA: TGCGCCAGCAGCCAGGTAGACTTGACCTCCTACAATGAGCAGTTCTTC. The rearrangement links TRBV4-1 to TRBJ2-1, with D hard to call. Per the germline V gene, CDR1 is MGHRA and CDR2 is YSYEKL. This CDR3 contains 16 residues. V lost 3 bases and J lost 0, with 12 bases in between.

This chain links TRBV27 with TRBJ2-5; 8 bases line up with TRBD1. Germline V gene lookup returns CDR1 MNHEY and CDR2 SMNVEV (reference sequence). The CDR3 is 14 residues long. V lost 2 bases, J lost 5 bases, and 4 bases stayed unmatched. The CDR3 protein is CASSLQGARETQYF. Written as DNA, the CDR3 is TGTGCCAGCAGTTTACAGGGGGCCCGGGAGACCCAGTACTTC.

The V and J genes are TRBV7-2 and TRBJ1-5, with unresolved D. Deletions cut 2 bases from V and 3 bases from J, with 11 bases between. This CDR3 has 15 amino acids. Looked up from germline, CDR1 is SGHTA and CDR2 is FQGNSA. The CDR3 here is CASSLQGPINQPQHF. The DNA for the CDR3 is TGTGCCAGCAGCTTACAAGGACCGATCAATCAGCCCCAGCATTTT.

This chain connects TRBV4-2 to TRBJ2-5, with D tentatively TRBD1 (6 bases). Germline CDR1 and CDR2: LGHNA and YNFKEQ. With 1 base removed from V and 3 bases from J, the gap between germline ends came to 9 bases. CDR3 length: 14 amino acids. The chain's CDR3 is CASSQVQGKETQYF. CDR3 nucleotide sequence: TGTGCCAGCAGCCAAGTACAGGGTAAAGAGACCCAGTACTTC.

The CDR3 is CASSHTPGLGYEQYF. In nucleotides, the CDR3 is TGTGCCAGCAGCCATACTCCAGGGCTTGGCTACGAGCAGTACTTC. The chain carries TRBV3-1 and TRBJ2-7, with D maybe TRBD1 (5 bases). The V gene lost 3 bases and the J gene lost 3 bases, with 15 bases spanning the gap. In germline, CDR1 is LGHDT, CDR2 YNNKEL (reference sequence). This CDR3 region has 15 residues.